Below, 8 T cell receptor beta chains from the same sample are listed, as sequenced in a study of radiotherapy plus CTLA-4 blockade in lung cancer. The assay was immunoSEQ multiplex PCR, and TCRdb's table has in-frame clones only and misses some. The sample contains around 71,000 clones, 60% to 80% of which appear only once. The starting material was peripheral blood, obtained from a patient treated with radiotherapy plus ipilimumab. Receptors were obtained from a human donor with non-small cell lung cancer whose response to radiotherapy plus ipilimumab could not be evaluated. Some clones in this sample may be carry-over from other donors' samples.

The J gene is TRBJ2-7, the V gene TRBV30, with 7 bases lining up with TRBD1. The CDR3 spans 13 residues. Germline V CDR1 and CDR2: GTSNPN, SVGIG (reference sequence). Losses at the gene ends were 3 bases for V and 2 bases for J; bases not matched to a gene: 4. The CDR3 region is CAWRRDSPYEQYF. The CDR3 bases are TGTGCCTGGAGACGGGACAGCCCCTACGAGCAGTACTTC. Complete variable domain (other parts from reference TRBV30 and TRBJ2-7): SQTIHQWPATLVQPVGSPLSLECTVEGTSNPNLYWYRQAAGRGLQLLFYSVGIGQISSEVPQNLSASRPQDRQFILSSKKLLLSDSGFYLCAWRRDSPYEQYFGPGTRLTVT.

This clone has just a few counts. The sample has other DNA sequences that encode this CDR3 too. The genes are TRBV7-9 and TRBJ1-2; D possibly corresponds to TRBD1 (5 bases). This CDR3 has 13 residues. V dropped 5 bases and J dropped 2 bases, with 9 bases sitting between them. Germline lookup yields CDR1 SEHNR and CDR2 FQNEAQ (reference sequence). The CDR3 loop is CASSGALNYGYTF. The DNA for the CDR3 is TGTGCCAGCAGCGGGGCTTTAAACTATGGCTACACCTTC.

The CDR3 DNA follows: TGTGCCAGCAGTGAGCAGGGTAGGGGCACTGAAGCTTTCTTT. It yields the protein CASSEQGRGTEAFF. V gene TRBV6-5 combines with J gene TRBJ1-1; tentatively, D is TRBD1 (5 bases). CDR1 and CDR2 from the germline V gene are MNHEY and SVGAGI. The CDR3 length is 14 residues. V gave up 5 bases and J gave up 4 bases, with 14 bases separating them.

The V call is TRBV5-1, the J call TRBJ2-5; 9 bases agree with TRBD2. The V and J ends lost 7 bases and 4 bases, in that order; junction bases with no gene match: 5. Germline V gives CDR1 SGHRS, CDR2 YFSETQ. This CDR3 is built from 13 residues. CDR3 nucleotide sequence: TGCGCCAGCGACGCGGGGGGGGGAGAGACCCAGTACTTC. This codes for CASDAGGGETQYF.

The CDR3 DNA reads as TGCGCCAGCAAGGACAGTAGGAACACTGAAGCTTTCTTT. Protein sequence: CASKDSRNTEAFF. The genes are TRBV5-1 and TRBJ1-1, with D possibly matching TRBD1 (6 bases). Germline loops: CDR1 SGHRS, CDR2 YFSETQ. The CDR3 has 13 amino acids. The germline V and J ends were trimmed by 6 bases and 1 base, with 10 bases remaining between them. The variable domain in full, with the rest retrieved from reference TRBV5-1 and TRBJ1-1, is KAGVTQTPRYLIKTRGQQVTLSCSPISGHRSVSWYQQTPGQGLQFLFEYFSETQRNKGNFPGRFSGRQFSNSRSEMNVSTLELGDSALYLCASKDSRNTEAFFGQGTRLTVV.

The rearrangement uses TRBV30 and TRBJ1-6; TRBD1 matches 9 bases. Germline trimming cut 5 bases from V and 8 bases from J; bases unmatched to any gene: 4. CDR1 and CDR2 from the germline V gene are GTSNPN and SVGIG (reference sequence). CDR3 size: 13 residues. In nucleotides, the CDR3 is TGTGCCTGGGGGGGACAGGGCCATTCACCCCTCCACTTT. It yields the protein CAWGGQGHSPLHF. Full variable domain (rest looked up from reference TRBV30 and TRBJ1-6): SQTIHQWPATLVQPVGSPLSLECTVEGTSNPNLYWYRQAAGRGLQLLFYSVGIGQISSEVPQNLSASRPQDRQFILSSKKLLLSDSGFYLCAWGGQGHSPLHFGNGTRLTVT.

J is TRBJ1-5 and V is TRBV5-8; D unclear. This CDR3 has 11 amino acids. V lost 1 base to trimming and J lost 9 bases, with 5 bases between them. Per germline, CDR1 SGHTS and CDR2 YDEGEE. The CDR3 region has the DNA TGTGCCAGCAGCTTGTTCGTGCCCCAGCATTTT. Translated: CASSLFVPQHF.

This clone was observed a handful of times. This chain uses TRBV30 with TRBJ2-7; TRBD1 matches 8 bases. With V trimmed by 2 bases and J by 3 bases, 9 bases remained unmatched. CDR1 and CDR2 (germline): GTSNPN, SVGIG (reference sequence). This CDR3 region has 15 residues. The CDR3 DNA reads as TGTGCCTGGAGTTGGGGACCGACAGGGGACTACGAGCAGTACTTC. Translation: CAWSWGPTGDYEQYF. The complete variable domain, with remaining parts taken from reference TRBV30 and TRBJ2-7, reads SQTIHQWPATLVQPVGSPLSLECTVEGTSNPNLYWYRQAAGRGLQLLFYSVGIGQISSEVPQNLSASRPQDRQFILSSKKLLLSDSGFYLCAWSWGPTGDYEQYFGPGTRLTVT.